The 10 T cell receptor beta chains in this list originate from one sample, sequenced in a study of vaccination and CD4 T cells after COVID-19. The treatment was: approximately 9-day PBMC culture with coronavirus spike peptide pools or control peptides (ViraFEST assay). These TCRs' antigens remain unknown. Sequencing of DNA taken from cultured CD4+ T cells relied on the Oncomine TCR Beta short-read assay. Each CDR3 protein gets one entry after TCRdb re-called the PCR reads with MiXCR. The sample yields more than 10,000 distinct CDR3 sequences, around 56% seen once. What was sequenced was CD4+ T cells from blood, cultured in vitro. The origin of the receptors is a human donor who had recovered from COVID-19.

This clonotype was seen a few times. The V call is TRBV7-2, the J call TRBJ2-5; D is unclear. Between the trimmed V and J ends, which lost 6 bases and 5 bases, there was a span of 10 bases. Germline V gene lookup returns CDR1 SGHTA and CDR2 FQGNSA. The CDR3 extends over 12 amino acids. The CDR3 DNA reads TGTGCCAGCAGTCCCCCTTCGGAGACCCAGTACTTC. This codes for CASSPPSETQYF.

The rearrangement joins TRBV6-1 to TRBJ2-2; weak D call: TRBD1 (5 bases). This CDR3 contains 13 residues. Between the trimmed V and J ends, which lost 9 bases and 0 bases, there was a span of 8 bases. In germline, CDR1 is MNHNS, CDR2 SASEGT. DNA of the CDR3: TGTGCCAGTAAGACAGCGAACACCGGGGAGCTGTTTTTT. This codes for CASKTANTGELFF.

The genes are TRBV27 and TRBJ2-2; tentative D call: TRBD2 (6 bases). V shed 6 bases and J shed 8 bases, with 19 bases lying between them. The CDR3 loop spans 15 amino acids. Germline assignment: CDR1 MNHEY and CDR2 SMNVEV (reference sequence). CDR3: CASSRRVSSTGELFF. CDR3 nucleotide sequence: TGTGCCAGCAGCCGGAGGGTCAGTAGTACGGGGGAGCTGTTTTTT.

The V call is TRBV7-2, the J call TRBJ1-1; a possible D gene is TRBD1 (5 bases). Per germline, CDR1 SGHTA and CDR2 FQGNSA. V was trimmed by 4 bases and J by 1 base, leaving 7 bases between them. CDR3 length: 13 residues. The CDR3 DNA reads TGTGCCAGCAGCTCGGACAAGAACACTGAAGCTTTCTTT. This sequence encodes CASSSDKNTEAFF.

The chain joins TRBV20-1 to TRBJ2-3, with D possibly being TRBD2 (6 bases). The CDR3 runs to 16 residues. The V gene's germline CDR1 is DFQATT and CDR2 SNEGSKA (reference sequence). The V gene lost 0 bases and the J gene lost 0 bases, with 13 bases spanning the gap. The CDR3 sequence: CSARDPGTASTDTQYF. In nucleotides, the CDR3 is TGCAGTGCTAGAGATCCCGGGACTGCTAGCACAGATACGCAGTATTTT.

The rearrangement links TRBV6-5 to TRBJ2-1; weak D call: TRBD1 (6 bases). This CDR3 spans 17 amino acids. CDR1 is MNHEY, CDR2 SVGAGI, per germline. The V and J ends lost 3 bases and 12 bases respectively, with 27 bases between them. The CDR3 region has the DNA TGTGCCAGCAGTTATGGCCCCATCGGACAGACCCAGCGGAGGCAGTTCTTC. It encodes CASSYGPIGQTQRRQFF.

This clonotype turned up a few times. The CDR3 region is CASSLGAANSYEQYF. The CDR3 DNA reads TGCGCCAGCAGCTTAGGAGCGGCAAACTCCTACGAGCAGTACTTC. This chain connects TRBV5-1 to TRBJ2-7; the D gene is possibly TRBD2 (5 bases). Trimming pared 2 bases from V and 0 bases from J, leaving 12 bases between. Germline V CDR1 and CDR2: SGHRS, YFSETQ. The CDR3 has 15 residues.

The table lists this clonotype with a few counts. V gene TRBV7-8 combines with J gene TRBJ1-1; D gene uncertain. The CDR3 is made up of 14 amino acids. Trimming shortened V by 2 bases and J by 4 bases, and 11 bases separated the two germline ends. Looked up from germline, CDR1 is SGHVS and CDR2 is FQNEAQ. The chain's CDR3 is CASSLLREPTEAFF. The DNA of the CDR3 is TGTGCCAGCAGCTTATTAAGGGAACCCACTGAAGCTTTCTTT. Full variable domain (remainder filled in from reference TRBV7-8 and TRBJ1-1): GAGVSQSPRYKVAKRGQDVALRCDPISGHVSLFWYQQALGQGPEFLTYFQNEAQLDKSGLPSDRFFAERPEGSVSTLKIQRTQQEDSAVYLCASSLLREPTEAFFGQGTRLTVV.

This sequence joins TRBV6-5 and TRBJ1-1; D remains unclear. The CDR3 loop spans 14 amino acids. CDR1 and CDR2 from the germline V gene are MNHEY and SVGAGI. V dropped 3 bases and J dropped 0 bases, with 8 bases sitting between them. CDR3 region: CASSYFLMNTEAFF. CDR3 bases: TGTGCCAGCAGTTATTTTCTCATGAACACTGAAGCTTTCTTT.

The genes are TRBV12-3 or TRBV12-4 and TRBJ2-1, with 7 bases that match TRBD2. Unmatched junction bases numbered 2, after V lost 4 bases and J lost 5 bases. CDR3 size: 13 residues. The CDR3 protein is CASSWTRDNEQFF. In DNA form, the CDR3 reads TGTGCCAGCAGTTGGACTAGAGACAATGAGCAGTTCTTC.